This TCR beta chain was obtained from a study of T cells after yellow fever vaccination. The study, taken as a whole, reports: Booster sampling recovered most clones from primary vaccination (approximately 96% CD4, 80% to 90% CD8).

Regarding this clonotype: No antigen is known for it.

The germline V gene encodes CDR1 GTSNPN and CDR2 SVGIG (reference sequence). V lost 1 base, J lost 8 bases, and 1 base stayed unmatched. The CDR3 contains 12 residues. Each CDR3 protein is one row after TCRdb ran MiXCR on the 5' RACE reads. The sample records under 350,000 distinct CDR3 sequences, roughly 4.3% being singletons. The material sequenced was PBMCs, taken 5 days after the yellow fever booster vaccination. The genes are TRBV30 and TRBJ2-1; TRBD2 matches 8 bases. The receptor was derived from a man aged 18 to 30 who received the YFV17D yellow fever vaccine. CDR3 nucleotide sequence: TGTGCCTGGAGTGCGGGAGGGGATGAGCAGTTCTTC. It specifies CAWSAGGDEQFF.